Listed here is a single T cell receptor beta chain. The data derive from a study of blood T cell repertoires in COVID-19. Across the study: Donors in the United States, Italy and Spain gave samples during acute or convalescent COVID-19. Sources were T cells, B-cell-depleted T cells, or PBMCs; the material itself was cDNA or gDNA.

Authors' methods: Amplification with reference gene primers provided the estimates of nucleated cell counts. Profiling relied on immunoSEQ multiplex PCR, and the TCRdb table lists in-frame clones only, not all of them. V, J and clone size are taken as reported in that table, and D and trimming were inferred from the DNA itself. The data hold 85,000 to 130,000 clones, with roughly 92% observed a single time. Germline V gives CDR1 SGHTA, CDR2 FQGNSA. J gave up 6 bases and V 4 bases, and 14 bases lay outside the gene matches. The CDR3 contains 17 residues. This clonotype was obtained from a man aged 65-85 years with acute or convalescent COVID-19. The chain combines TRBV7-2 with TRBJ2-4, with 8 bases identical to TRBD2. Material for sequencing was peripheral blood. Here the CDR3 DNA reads TGTGCCAGCAGCTCACTCGGGGGTGCGGGGGGTACAAACATTCAGTACTTC. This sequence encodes CASSSLGGAGGTNIQYF. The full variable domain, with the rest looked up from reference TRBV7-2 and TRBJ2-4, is GAGVSQSPSNKVTEKGKDVELRCDPISGHTALYWYRQSLGQGLEFLIYFQGNSAPDKSGLPSDRFSAERTGGSVSTLTIQRTQQEDSAVYLCASSSLGGAGGTNIQYFGAGTRLSVL.